This T cell receptor beta chain stems from a study of blood T cell repertoires in COVID-19 (dated by TCRdb to about 2020). About the study as a whole: Samples from collaborators originated in the United States, Italy and Spain and spanned both the acute and convalescent phases of COVID-19. The material from the prospective study consisted of cDNA or gDNA derived from T cells, B-cell-depleted T cells, or PBMCs. The dataset comprised deeply sampled blood TCRbeta repertoires from subjects exposed to, actively infected with, or recovered from COVID-19. The samples were drawn from the first 160 participants of the ongoing ImmuneRACE study and from over 950 subjects provided by 6 global collaborators. The sample metadata nearly always contained a de-identified subject ID, COVID-19 status, age in years and sex. Where available, HLA class I and class II types were taken from metadata supplied by the sample provider and were not determined by assay-based typing. The repertoires were released in a freely available public database intended as a resource for research on the immune response to SARS-CoV-2.

For this clone: Its antigen target is currently unknown. One base away there is no much larger clone; base qualities are not given.

The CDR3 starts with the cysteine, ends with the phenylalanine, and has 15 residues. Solely the CDR3 DNA is kept, with 45 bases framed from the first base. The germline V gene (reference sequence) sets CDR1 to LNHDA and CDR2 to SQIVND. V is reduced by 0 bases and J by 3 bases, leaving a spacing of 12 bases between them. The immunoSEQ Assay, a bias-controlled multiplex PCR, was used to amplify TCRbeta CDR3 regions from genomic DNA. For the original study's pipeline: The number of nucleated cells in each sample was estimated by amplification of reference gene primers within the assay. To quantify the absolute abundance of each unique TCRbeta CDR3 rearrangement, sequence reads were collapsed and filtered. For each sample, productive Simpson clonality was calculated as the square root of Simpson's diversity index across productive rearrangements. In TCRdb, the immuneACCESS table is reduced to in-frame sequences with V and J assigned. These tables do not hold every clone; where another copy was compared, an unresolved V gene accounts for under half, and the others remain unexplained. Clone size and the V and J calls come from that table; the DNA yielded D and trimming. A total of tens of thousands of clones appear in this sample, 90% of them only once. The leading ten clones occupy roughly 1.5% of the sample.

Each collaborating institution followed its own protocols to collect whole blood in K2EDTA tubes. For TCRbeta analysis, collaborators shipped samples in one of three forms: frozen whole blood, isolated PBMCs, or DNA extracted from either of those sample types. Summary of the overall study and its limitations: The quantity of clinical and demographic metadata differed by source and by participant and was supplied without curation.

The TCR originated in a human donor with active COVID-19. The donor label of this sample is uncertain. The chain was built from TRBV19 and TRBJ2-7; perhaps TRBD1 is the D gene, with 6 bases matching. Sequenced: peripheral blood. The CDR3 region: CASSIDPGGLYEQYF. The nucleotide sequence reads as follows: TGTGCCAGTAGTATAGATCCTGGGGGCCTCTACGAGCAGTACTTC.